This entry concerns a single T cell receptor (beta chain). This sample is drawn from a study of OX40 agonist ivuxolimab in advanced cancers. Trimming pared 7 bases from V and 2 bases from J, leaving 12 bases between. The CDR3 consists of 13 residues. Germline V gene sequence: CDR1 MNHNY, CDR2 SVGAGI (reference sequence). The method was immunoSEQ multiplex PCR; TCRdb's version includes in-frame clones alone and lacks a portion of them. The data hold around 100,000 clones, with 87% observed a single time. Sequences were derived from CD4+ or CD8+ T cells sorted from blood, sampled in a trial of the OX40 agonist ivuxolimab. This TCR derives from an adult with an advanced solid tumor such as melanoma, head and neck, liver or kidney cancer. The chain recombines TRBV6-6 with TRBJ2-7; tentatively, D is TRBD2 (5 bases). CDR3 residues: CASTGGATYEQYF. Here the CDR3 DNA reads TGTGCCAGCACAGGAGGCGCGACCTACGAGCAGTACTTC.